This TCR beta chain was profiled in a study of Tregs in tolerant kidney transplant recipients. Recipients received nonmyeloablative bone marrow transplants from related graft donors, with transient mixed chimerism. The CDR3 is made up of 13 amino acids. The V and J ends lost 1 base and 7 bases, in that order; junction bases with no gene match: 2. Germline CDR1 SQVTM, CDR2 ANQGSEA. Generated by immunoSEQ multiplex PCR, the TCRdb table keeps only in-frame clones and is missing some. Of tens of thousands of clones in the sample, roughly 93% were seen once. The V call is TRBV29-1, the J call TRBJ2-7, with TRBD2 identical over 12 bases. Sequencing used CD4+ T cells from blood (PBMCs), obtained 12 months after the transplant. The receptor comes from a human patient who received a combined kidney and bone marrow transplant. Part of the T cells may come from the graft donor. CDR3 sequence reads: CSVEGLAGVEQYF. The DNA for the CDR3 is TGCAGCGTTGAAGGACTAGCGGGAGTGGAGCAGTACTTC.